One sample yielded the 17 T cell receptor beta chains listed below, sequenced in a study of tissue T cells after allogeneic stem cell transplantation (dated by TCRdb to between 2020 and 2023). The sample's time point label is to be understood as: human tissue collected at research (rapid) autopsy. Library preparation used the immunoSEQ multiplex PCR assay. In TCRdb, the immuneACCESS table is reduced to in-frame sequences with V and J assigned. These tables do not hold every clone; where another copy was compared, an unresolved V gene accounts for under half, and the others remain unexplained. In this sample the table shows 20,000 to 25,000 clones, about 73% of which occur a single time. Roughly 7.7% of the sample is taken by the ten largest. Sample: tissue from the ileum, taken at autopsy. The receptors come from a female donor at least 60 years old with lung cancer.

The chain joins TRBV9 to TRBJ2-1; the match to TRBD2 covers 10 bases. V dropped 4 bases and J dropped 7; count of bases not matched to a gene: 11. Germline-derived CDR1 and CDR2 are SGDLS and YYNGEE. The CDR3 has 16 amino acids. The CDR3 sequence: CASSSHGASGRNEQFF. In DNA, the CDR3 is TGTGCCAGCAGCTCGCATGGGGCTAGCGGGAGAAATGAGCAGTTCTTC.

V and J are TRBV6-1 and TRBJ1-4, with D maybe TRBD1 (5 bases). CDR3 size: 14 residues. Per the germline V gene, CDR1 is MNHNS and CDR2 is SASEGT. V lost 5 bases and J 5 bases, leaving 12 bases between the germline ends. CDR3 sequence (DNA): TGTGCCAGCAGTTATTCGGGGCTCAATGAAAAACTGTTTTTT. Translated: CASSYSGLNEKLFF.

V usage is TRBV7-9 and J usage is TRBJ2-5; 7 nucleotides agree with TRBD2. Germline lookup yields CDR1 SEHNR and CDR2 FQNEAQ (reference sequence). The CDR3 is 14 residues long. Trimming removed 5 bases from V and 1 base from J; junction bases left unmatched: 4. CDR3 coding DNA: TGTGCCAGCAGCGACCGACTAGCCCAAGAGACCCAGTACTTC. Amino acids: CASSDRLAQETQYF. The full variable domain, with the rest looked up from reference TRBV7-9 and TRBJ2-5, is DTGVSQNPRHKITKRGQNVTFRCDPISEHNRLYWYRQTLGQGPEFLTYFQNEAQLEKSRLLSDRFSAERPKGSFSTLEIQRTEQGDSAMYLCASSDRLAQETQYFGPGTRLLVL.

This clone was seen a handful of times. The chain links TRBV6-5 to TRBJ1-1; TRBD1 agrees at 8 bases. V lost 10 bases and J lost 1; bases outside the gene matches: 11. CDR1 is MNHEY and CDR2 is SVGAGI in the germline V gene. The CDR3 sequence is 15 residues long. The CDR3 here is CAILDRGGGNTEAFF. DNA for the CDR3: TGTGCCATCCTCGACAGGGGAGGCGGGAACACTGAAGCTTTCTTT.

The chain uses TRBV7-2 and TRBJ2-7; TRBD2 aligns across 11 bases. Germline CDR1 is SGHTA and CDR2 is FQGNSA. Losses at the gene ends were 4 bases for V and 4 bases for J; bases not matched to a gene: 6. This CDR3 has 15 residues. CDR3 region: CASSSTSGAVYEQYF. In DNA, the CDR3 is TGTGCCAGCAGCTCGACTAGCGGGGCTGTATACGAGCAGTACTTC.

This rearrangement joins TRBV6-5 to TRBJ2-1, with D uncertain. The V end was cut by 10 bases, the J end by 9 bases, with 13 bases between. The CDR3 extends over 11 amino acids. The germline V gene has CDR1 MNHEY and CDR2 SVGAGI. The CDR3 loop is CATGPAGEQFF. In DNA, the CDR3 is TGTGCCACCGGACCCGCTGGTGAGCAGTTCTTC.

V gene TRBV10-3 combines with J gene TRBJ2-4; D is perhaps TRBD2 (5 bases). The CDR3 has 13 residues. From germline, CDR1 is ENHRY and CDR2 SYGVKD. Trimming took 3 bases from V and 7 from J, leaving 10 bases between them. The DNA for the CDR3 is TGTGCCATCAGTGAAGCGGTTTATAACATTCAGTACTTC. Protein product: CAISEAVYNIQYF.

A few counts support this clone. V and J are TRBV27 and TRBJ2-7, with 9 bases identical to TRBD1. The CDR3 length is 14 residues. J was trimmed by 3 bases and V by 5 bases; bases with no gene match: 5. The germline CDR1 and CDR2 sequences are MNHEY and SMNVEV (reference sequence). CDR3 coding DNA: TGTGCCAGCAGTCCTAGACAGGGGGGCTACGAGCAGTACTTC. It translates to CASSPRQGGYEQYF.

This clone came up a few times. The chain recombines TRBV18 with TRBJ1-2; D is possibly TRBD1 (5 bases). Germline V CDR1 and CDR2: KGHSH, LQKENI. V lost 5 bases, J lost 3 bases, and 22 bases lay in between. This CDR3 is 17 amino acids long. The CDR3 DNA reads TGTGCCAGCTCATTAAATAGCGGGGCGGTCGAAGACTATGGCTACACCTTC. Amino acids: CASSLNSGAVEDYGYTF.

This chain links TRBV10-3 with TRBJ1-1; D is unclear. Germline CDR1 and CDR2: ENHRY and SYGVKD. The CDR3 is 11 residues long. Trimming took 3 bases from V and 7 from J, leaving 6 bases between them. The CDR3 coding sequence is TGTGCCATCAGTGATATCGGTGAAGCTTTCTTT. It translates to CAISDIGEAFF.

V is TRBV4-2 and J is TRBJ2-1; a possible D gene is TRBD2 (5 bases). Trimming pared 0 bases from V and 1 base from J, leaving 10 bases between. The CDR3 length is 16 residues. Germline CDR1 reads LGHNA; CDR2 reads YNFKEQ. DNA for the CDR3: TGTGCCAGCAGCCAAGATACTAGGCCATCCTACAATGAGCAGTTCTTC. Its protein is CASSQDTRPSYNEQFF.

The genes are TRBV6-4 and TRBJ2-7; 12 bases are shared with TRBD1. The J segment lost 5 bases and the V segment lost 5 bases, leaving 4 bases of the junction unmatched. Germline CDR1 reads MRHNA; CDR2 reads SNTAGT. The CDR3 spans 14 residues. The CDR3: CASSPGTGGDEQYF. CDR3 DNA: TGTGCCAGCAGTCCCGGGACAGGGGGCGACGAGCAGTACTTC.

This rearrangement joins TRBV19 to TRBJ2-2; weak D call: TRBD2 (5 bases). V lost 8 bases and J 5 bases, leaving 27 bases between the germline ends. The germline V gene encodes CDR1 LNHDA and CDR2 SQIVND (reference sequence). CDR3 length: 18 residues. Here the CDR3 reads CASFSNAGLRSGTGELFF. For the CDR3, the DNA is TGTGCCAGTTTCTCAAATGCCGGACTCCGCTCAGGAACCGGGGAGCTGTTTTTT.

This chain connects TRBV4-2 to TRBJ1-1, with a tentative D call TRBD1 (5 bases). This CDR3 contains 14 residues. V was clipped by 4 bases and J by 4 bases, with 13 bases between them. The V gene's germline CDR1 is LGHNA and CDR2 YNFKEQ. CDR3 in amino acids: CASSLRTGGTEAFF. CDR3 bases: TGTGCCAGCAGCCTTAGAACCGGGGGCACTGAAGCTTTCTTT.

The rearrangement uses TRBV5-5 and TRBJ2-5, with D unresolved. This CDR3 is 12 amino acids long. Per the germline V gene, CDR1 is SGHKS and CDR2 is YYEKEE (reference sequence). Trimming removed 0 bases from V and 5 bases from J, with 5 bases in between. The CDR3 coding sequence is TGTGCCAGCAGCTTGGGGGTTGAGACCCAGTACTTC. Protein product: CASSLGVETQYF.

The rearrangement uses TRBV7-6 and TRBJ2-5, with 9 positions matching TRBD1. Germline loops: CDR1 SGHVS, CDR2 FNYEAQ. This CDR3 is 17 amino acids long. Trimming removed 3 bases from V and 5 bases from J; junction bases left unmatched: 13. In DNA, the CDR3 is TGTGCCAGCAGCTTGGCCGGACAGGGGAGGTTCTGGGAGACCCAGTACTTC. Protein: CASSLAGQGRFWETQYF.

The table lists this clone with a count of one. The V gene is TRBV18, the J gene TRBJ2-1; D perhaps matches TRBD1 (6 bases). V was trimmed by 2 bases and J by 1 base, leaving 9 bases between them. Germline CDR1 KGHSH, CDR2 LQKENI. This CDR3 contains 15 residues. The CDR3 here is CASSPAGVSYNEQFF. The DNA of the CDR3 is TGTGCCAGCTCACCAGCAGGGGTTTCCTACAATGAGCAGTTCTTC. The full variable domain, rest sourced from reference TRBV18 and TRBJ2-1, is NAGVMQNPRHLVRRRGQEARLRCSPMKGHSHVYWYRQLPEEGLKFMVYLQKENIIDESGMPKERFSAEFPKEGPSILRIQQVVRGDSAAYFCASSPAGVSYNEQFFGPGTRLTVL.